This TCR beta chain was identified during a study of beta chain features in type 1 diabetes. Study observations and caveats: People with Type 1 diabetes carried modestly yet significantly shorter TCRB CDR3s in all four CD4+ subsets.

On this clone: Its cognate antigen is unknown.

Trimming removed 3 bases at V and 8 bases at J, with 5 bases between. CDR3 length equals 11 residues. Looked up from germline, CDR1 is SEHNR and CDR2 is FQNEAQ (reference sequence). Isolated RNA was reverse transcribed in full, so expressed TCRB transcripts were sequenced. The table came from immunoSEQ multiplex PCR; TCRdb's copy has only in-frame clones and leaves some out. Here the sample spans some 350,000 clones, over 9% being singletons. The chain carries TRBV7-9 and TRBJ1-3; no clear D. This clonotype was obtained from a man aged 30 to 39 with type 1 diabetes. Sequencing input: central memory CD4+ T cells from blood. Here the CDR3 reads CASSFGDTIYF. The CDR3 nucleotides read TGTGCCAGCAGCTTCGGAGACACCATATATTTT.